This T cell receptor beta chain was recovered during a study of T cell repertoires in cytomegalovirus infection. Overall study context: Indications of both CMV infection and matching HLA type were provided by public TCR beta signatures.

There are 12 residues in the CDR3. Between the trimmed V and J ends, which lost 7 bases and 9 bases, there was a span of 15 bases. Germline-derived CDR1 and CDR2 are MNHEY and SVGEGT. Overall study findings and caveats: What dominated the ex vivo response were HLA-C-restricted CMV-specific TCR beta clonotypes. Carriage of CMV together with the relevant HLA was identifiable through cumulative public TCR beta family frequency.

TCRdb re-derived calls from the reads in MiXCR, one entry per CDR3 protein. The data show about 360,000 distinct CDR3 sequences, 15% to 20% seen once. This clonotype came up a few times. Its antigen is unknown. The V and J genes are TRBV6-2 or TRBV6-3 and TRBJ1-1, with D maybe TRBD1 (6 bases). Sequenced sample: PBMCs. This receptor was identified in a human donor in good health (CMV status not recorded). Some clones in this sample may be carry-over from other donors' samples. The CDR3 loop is CASKEDDRKAFF. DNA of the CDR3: TGTGCCAGCAAGGAAGACGACAGGAAAGCTTTCTTT.